Presented here are 18 T cell receptor beta chains from one specimen sequenced in a study of T cell changes during pregnancy in multiple sclerosis. The protocol was immunoSEQ multiplex PCR, while the TCRdb copy is restricted to in-frame clones and leaves out a portion. Of fewer than 65,000 clones listed, more than 85% were seen once; the top ten hold 0.35% to 0.5%. Sequences were derived from CD4+ T cells from peripheral blood mononuclear cells, sampled after pregnancy. All receptors derive from a female donor with multiple sclerosis, enrolled in a pregnancy study.

The chain uses TRBV25-1 and TRBJ2-7; a possible D gene is TRBD1 (6 bases). V dropped 6 bases and J dropped 0 bases, with 12 bases sitting between them. The CDR3 spans 14 residues. The germline V gene has CDR1 MGHDK and CDR2 SYGVNS. Here the CDR3 reads CASRGAGFSYEQYF. CDR3 coding DNA: TGTGCCAGCAGGGGGGCGGGTTTCTCCTACGAGCAGTACTTC.

V usage is TRBV18 and J usage is TRBJ2-3; no clear D. With 6 bases removed from V and 3 bases from J, the gap between germline ends came to 7 bases. The CDR3 loop spans 12 amino acids. In germline, CDR1 is KGHSH, CDR2 LQKENI. CDR3 loop: CASSPRTDTQYF. As DNA, the CDR3 is TGTGCCAGCTCTCCCCGGACAGATACGCAGTATTTT.

This CDR3 is CASSIRLAGGHEQFF. Here the CDR3 DNA reads TGTGCCAGCAGTATTCGACTAGCGGGAGGGCATGAGCAGTTCTTC. This chain connects TRBV27 to TRBJ2-1, with TRBD2 identical over 14 bases. Trimming at V came to 5 bases and at J to 8 bases, leaving 5 bases not matched to a gene. CDR3 length equals 15 residues. Germline V gene data show CDR1 as MNHEY and CDR2 as SMNVEV (reference sequence).

Only one count was recorded for this clone. This chain links TRBV6-5 with TRBJ1-5, with 7 bases fitting TRBD1. V was pared by 6 bases and J by 6 bases, with 8 bases of the junction left unmatched. Germline assignment: CDR1 MNHEY and CDR2 SVGAGI. The CDR3 extends over 14 amino acids. CDR3 nucleotides: TGTGCCAGCAGACGCCTACAGGGGAGTCAGCCCCAGCATTTT. It yields the protein CASRRLQGSQPQHF.

This clone was counted a single time. The chain joins TRBV5-8 to TRBJ2-7; D is perhaps TRBD2 (6 bases). Per germline, CDR1 SGHTS and CDR2 YDEGEE. The V end lost 2 bases, the J end lost 6 bases, and 12 bases lay between the germline ends. This CDR3 comprises 13 residues. This CDR3 reads CASSFTGSGEQYF. The CDR3 nucleotides are TGTGCCAGCAGCTTCACCGGGAGTGGCGAGCAGTACTTC.

The chain is built from TRBV5-1 and TRBJ2-3; TRBD1 agrees at 9 bases. J lost 3 bases, V lost 2 bases, and 4 bases had no gene match. CDR1 is SGHRS and CDR2 is YFSETQ in the germline V gene. This CDR3 contains 15 residues. The CDR3 region has the DNA TGCGCCAGCAGCTTTACAGGGGGCGGAACAGATACGCAGTATTTT. Amino acids: CASSFTGGGTDTQYF.

The chain uses TRBV7-2 and TRBJ2-1, with D possibly being TRBD2 (6 bases). The CDR3 loop spans 14 amino acids. The germline V gene has CDR1 SGHTA and CDR2 FQGNSA. The ends were cut back, 5 bases at V and 6 bases at J, with 14 bases in the middle. The CDR3 coding sequence is TGTGCCAGCAGCCTCTACCTTAGCGGCAATGAGCAGTTCTTC. Its protein is CASSLYLSGNEQFF.

The V call is TRBV9, the J call TRBJ2-3, with 7 bases fitting TRBD2. Germline V gene data show CDR1 as SGDLS and CDR2 as YYNGEE. The CDR3 sequence is 16 residues long. Trimming removed 4 bases from V and 2 bases from J; junction bases left unmatched: 10. CDR3 coding DNA: TGTGCCAGCAGCACCCGAGCGGGGTTAAACACAGATACGCAGTATTTT. Translating it yields CASSTRAGLNTDTQYF.

This rearrangement joins TRBV7-2 to TRBJ1-1; D not certain. The CDR3 runs to 14 residues. Germline CDR1 is SGHTA and CDR2 is FQGNSA. Trimming removed 3 bases at V and 0 bases at J, with 8 bases between. The CDR3: CASSFMRLNTEAFF. The CDR3 DNA is TGTGCCAGCAGCTTTATGAGATTGAACACTGAAGCTTTCTTT.

This rearrangement joins TRBV29-1 to TRBJ2-7; TRBD1 might be the D (6 bases). Germline V gives CDR1 SQVTM, CDR2 ANQGSEA. The CDR3 contains 12 residues. Trimming removed 5 bases from V and 6 bases from J, with 14 bases in between. The CDR3 protein is CSVILTGTEQYF. As DNA, the CDR3 is TGCAGCGTTATTCTCACAGGGACCGAGCAGTACTTC.

This clone was found once. This chain joins TRBV2 and TRBJ1-5; TRBD1 aligns across 9 bases. V dropped 5 bases and J dropped 7; count of bases not matched to a gene: 15. The CDR3 covers 17 residues. The germline gives CDR1 SNHLY, CDR2 FYNNEI. CDR3 sequence: CASSRRGQGSSGQPQHF. In nucleotides, the CDR3 is TGTGCCAGCAGTCGAAGGGGACAGGGCTCATCCGGACAGCCCCAGCATTTT.

The chain carries TRBV14 and TRBJ2-1, with TRBD2 identical over 9 bases. The trim removed 1 base at V and 10 bases at J, leaving 11 bases unmatched. The CDR3 extends over 16 amino acids. Germline V gene data show CDR1 as SGHDN and CDR2 as FVKESK. The CDR3 DNA reads TGTGCCAGCAGCCAAGGTCGTATAGCGGGAGTTGAAGAGCAGTTCTTC. Translating gives CASSQGRIAGVEEQFF.

The rearrangement links TRBV9 to TRBJ2-7; possibly TRBD1 for D (6 bases). Germline V gene sequence: CDR1 SGDLS, CDR2 YYNGEE. V lost 0 bases, J lost 2 bases, and 12 bases lay in between. The CDR3 consists of 15 residues. As DNA, the CDR3 is TGTGCCAGCAGCGTAGGAACAGGGACGACCTACGAGCAGTACTTC. Encoded protein: CASSVGTGTTYEQYF.

The chain links TRBV28 to TRBJ1-2; no definite D call. This CDR3 spans 11 amino acids. The V end was cut by 7 bases, the J end by 2 bases, with 5 bases between. The V gene's germline CDR1 is MDHEN and CDR2 SYDVKM. Here the CDR3 DNA reads TGTGCCAGCACGTCGAACTATGGCTACACCTTC. As protein: CASTSNYGYTF.

The chain joins TRBV6-5 to TRBJ2-1, with a possible D match to TRBD2 (6 bases). V gave up 2 bases and J gave up 0 bases, with 11 bases separating them. This CDR3 spans 16 amino acids. Germline V gene data show CDR1 as MNHEY and CDR2 as SVGAGI. This chain's CDR3 is CASSYSGPSSYNEQFF. In DNA, the CDR3 is TGTGCCAGCAGTTACAGCGGGCCGAGCTCCTACAATGAGCAGTTCTTC.

V usage is TRBV7-7 and J usage is TRBJ2-1; 8 bases agree with TRBD1. V shed 2 bases, J shed 8 bases, and the junction held 5 bases outside the gene matches. The CDR3 is made up of 14 amino acids. CDR1 is SSHAT and CDR2 is FNYEAQ in the germline V gene (reference sequence). The CDR3 nucleotides read TGTGCCAGCAGCTTATCAGGGGGCGCGGATGAGCAGTTCTTC. Protein: CASSLSGGADEQFF.

The V and J genes are TRBV19 and TRBJ1-2; unclear D gene. CDR1 and CDR2 from the germline V gene are LNHDA and SQIVND (reference sequence). The CDR3 is 13 residues long. Trimming pared 3 bases from V and 3 bases from J, leaving 8 bases between. CDR3 nucleotide sequence: TGTGCCAGTAGTATTGAGTTGGACTATGGCTACACCTTC. Translated: CASSIELDYGYTF.

V is TRBV4-1 and J is TRBJ2-7; 12 positions agree with TRBD1. Losses at the gene ends were 6 bases for V and 1 base for J; bases not matched to a gene: 16. The CDR3 consists of 19 residues. CDR1 is MGHRA and CDR2 is YSYEKL in the germline V gene. CDR3 nucleotide sequence: TGCGCCAGCAGGTTCGAAGTCCGGGACAGGGGGCAAGAGTCCTACGAGCAGTACTTC. This sequence encodes CASRFEVRDRGQESYEQYF.